Listed below are T cell receptor beta chains from one sample, sequenced in a study of blood T cell repertoires in COVID-19. The repertoire was sequenced with immunoSEQ multiplex PCR; TCRdb's copy has only in-frame clones and lacks some. The sample carries roughly 190,000 clones, around 80% recorded once. Sequenced sample: peripheral blood. All receptors derive from a woman in her fifties or sixties with COVID-19, enrolled during active disease. Both conserved end residues are part of each CDR3. The D gene is left open where the match is weak. The size field is filled for only some rows; it gives once, few, many or a size class.

j_call d_call v_call clone_size cdr3_aa cdr3_nt
TRBJ1-1 . TRBV12-5 . CASGLNLQVNTEAFF TGTGCTAGTGGTTTGAATCTACAGGTGAACACTGAAGCTTTCTTT
TRBJ1-1 TRBD1 TRBV5-6 . CASSLVTGKAFF TGTGCCAGCAGCTTGGTGACAGGGAAAGCTTTCTTT
TRBJ1-2 TRBD1 TRBV28 once CASSFRDRGGYTF TGTGCCAGCAGTTTTCGGGACAGGGGGGGCTACACCTTC
TRBJ2-7 TRBD1 TRBV7-9 . CASSLLTGASSYEQYF TGTGCCAGCAGCTTATTAACAGGGGCCTCCTCCTACGAGCAGTACTTC
TRBJ1-2 . TRBV30 few CAWSGGGGYGYTF TGTGCCTGGAGTGGTGGGGGCGGCTATGGCTACACCTTC
TRBJ1-2 . TRBV7-8 . CASSLAMGNRGYTF TGTGCCAGCAGCTTAGCGATGGGCAACCGGGGCTACACCTTC
TRBJ2-2 . TRBV3-1/TRBV3-2 . CASRSGFANTGELFF TGTGCCAGCAGGTCCGGGTTCGCGAACACCGGGGAGCTGTTTTTT
TRBJ1-2 . TRBV3-1/TRBV3-2 . CASSPGLIYGYTF TGTGCCAGCAGCCCCGGGTTAATCTATGGCTACACCTTC
TRBJ1-1 . TRBV10-3 . CAISESRSTEAFF TGTGCCATCAGTGAGTCAAGGAGCACTGAAGCTTTCTTT
TRBJ1-1 . TRBV5-1 . CASSLSRNTEAFF TGCGCCAGCAGCTTGTCGCGGAACACTGAAGCTTTCTTT
TRBJ2-1 TRBD2 TRBV3-1/TRBV3-2 . CASSPRGGQFNEQFF TGTGCCAGCAGCCCCCGGGGGGGGCAGTTTAATGAGCAGTTCTTC
TRBJ1-2 . TRBV27 . CASSTGTKPFYGYTF TGTGCCAGCAGTACCGGGACAAAGCCTTTTTATGGCTACACCTTC
TRBJ1-6 . TRBV6-5 . CASSWRDGYNSPLHF TGTGCCAGCAGTTGGCGGGACGGGTATAATTCACCCCTCCACTTT
TRBJ2-5 TRBD2 TRBV3-1/TRBV3-2 . CASSQDKLAGGRGVETQYF TGTGCCAGCAGCCAAGATAAGCTAGCGGGGGGGAGAGGTGTAGAGACCCAGTACTTC
TRBJ1-5 . TRBV18 few CASSPGSGSGPLRQPQHF TGTGCCAGCTCACCGGGCAGTGGTTCAGGCCCTCTAAGGCAGCCCCAGCATTTT
TRBJ1-3 . TRBV7-2 . CASSFPTGWSGNTIYF TGTGCCAGCAGCTTCCCGACAGGCTGGTCTGGAAACACCATATATTTT
TRBJ2-1 TRBD2 TRBV5-1 . CASSPRHYGGANNEQFF TGCGCCAGCAGCCCCAGACACTACGGGGGGGCGAACAATGAGCAGTTCTTC
TRBJ1-6 TRBD1 TRBV6-2/TRBV6-3 . CASSYAGGIDNSPLHF TGTGCCAGCAGTTATGCAGGGGGCATCGATAATTCACCCCTCCACTTT
TRBJ2-7 . TRBV5-1 . CASSPSFASYEQYF TGCGCCAGCAGCCCTAGTTTCGCGTCCTACGAGCAGTACTTC
TRBJ2-5 TRBD2 TRBV9 . CASSLGLAGAETQYF TGTGCCAGCAGCCTGGGACTAGCGGGAGCTGAGACCCAGTACTTC
TRBJ1-1 TRBD1 TRBV7-2 . CASSLAPGTGLIF TGTGCCAGCAGCTTAGCGCCCGGGACAGGGCTGATCTTT
TRBJ1-4 . TRBV7-6 once CASSLEHREGEKLFF TGTGCCAGCAGCTTAGAACACAGGGAGGGTGAAAAACTGTTTTTT
TRBJ2-7 TRBD2 TRBV4-2 once CASTQTSGSYEQYF TGTGCCAGCACCCAGACTAGCGGCTCCTACGAGCAGTACTTC
TRBJ2-6 TRBD2 TRBV5-3 once CARSLTSGRPSGANVLTF TGTGCCAGAAGCTTGACTAGCGGGAGACCCTCCGGGGCCAACGTCCTGACTTTC
TRBJ2-5 TRBD2 TRBV3-1/TRBV3-2 . CASSPGLAGGPSETQYF TGTGCCAGCAGCCCTGGACTAGCGGGAGGGCCTTCGGAGACCCAGTACTTC
TRBJ1-5 TRBD1 TRBV20-1 once CSASWGQGSYSNQPQHF TGCAGTGCTAGTTGGGGACAGGGATCGTATAGCAATCAGCCCCAGCATTTT
TRBJ1-6 . TRBV5-1 once CASSWGRQTNSPLHF TGCGCCAGCAGCTGGGGGCGTCAGACGAATTCACCCCTCCACTTT
TRBJ2-7 . TRBV21-1 . CASTLLSYEQYF TGTGCCAGCACCTTACTGTCCTACGAGCAGTACTTC
TRBJ2-5 TRBD2 TRBV20-1 . CSASRLAGAETQYF TGCAGTGCTAGTCGGCTAGCGGGAGCTGAGACCCAGTACTTC
TRBJ1-1 . TRBV13 few CASSSRGTLGGGAFF TGTGCCAGCAGCTCAAGGGGCACTCTTGGCGGCGGAGCTTTCTTT